These 9 T cell receptor beta chains were all obtained from the same sample, sequenced in a study of T cell changes during pregnancy in multiple sclerosis. The table came from immunoSEQ multiplex PCR; TCRdb's copy has only in-frame clones and leaves some out. The table lists roughly 64,000 clones, around 90% of them singletons, with approximately 1.5% in the top ten. The specimen comprised peripheral blood, sampled in the second trimester of pregnancy. Receptors originate from a female donor with multiple sclerosis, enrolled in a pregnancy study.

The V gene is TRBV4-2, the J gene TRBJ2-3, with a tentative D call TRBD2 (6 bases). CDR3 size: 15 residues. Trimming left V 0 bases short and J 1 base short, with 8 bases between. CDR1 LGHNA and CDR2 YNFKEQ come from the germline V gene. CDR3 bases: TGTGCCAGCAGCCAAGAATGGAGGGGCACAGATACGCAGTATTTT. It specifies CASSQEWRGTDTQYF.

This chain links TRBV6-5 with TRBJ2-1, with 7 bases that match TRBD2. CDR3 length: 13 amino acids. Germline values: CDR1 MNHEY, CDR2 SVGAGI. J lost 4 bases, V lost 8 bases, and 5 bases had no gene match. The CDR3 DNA follows: TGTGCCAGCTCCAAGGGAGGGTACAATGAGCAGTTCTTC. As protein: CASSKGGYNEQFF.

CDR3 bases: TGCGCCAGCAGCTTGTTACGGGAGGGCTTGTACAATGAGCAGTTCTTC. The encoded protein is CASSLLREGLYNEQFF. V and J are TRBV5-1 and TRBJ2-1, with 8 bases fitting TRBD2. Germline V CDR1 and CDR2: SGHRS, YFSETQ. The CDR3 has 16 amino acids. V lost 1 base to trimming and J lost 4 bases; unmatched junction nucleotides: 7.

V is TRBV5-1 and J is TRBJ1-2, with a tentative D call TRBD1 (5 bases). The CDR3 is 12 residues long. The ends were cut back, 4 bases at V and 8 bases at J, with 12 bases in the middle. Germline values: CDR1 SGHRS, CDR2 YFSETQ. CDR3 in DNA: TGCGCCAGCAGCCTTGGACAAGAGGGCTACACCTTC. Its translation: CASSLGQEGYTF.

The J gene is TRBJ1-2, the V gene TRBV27, with a weak D call TRBD1 (5 bases). The germline V gene has CDR1 MNHEY and CDR2 SMNVEV (reference sequence). The CDR3 length is 15 residues. V lost 2 bases, J lost 0 bases, and 10 bases lay in between. The DNA of the CDR3 is TGTGCCAGCAGTTTAGGTCGGACACCTAACTATGGCTACACCTTC. Amino acids: CASSLGRTPNYGYTF.

The chain couples TRBV30 to TRBJ1-4; 9 bases match TRBD1. The ends lost 7 bases at V and 0 bases at J; junction bases unmatched: 6. From germline, CDR1 is GTSNPN and CDR2 SVGIG (reference sequence). The CDR3 covers 15 residues. CDR3 region: CASRTGATTNEKLFF. The DNA of the CDR3 is TGTGCCTCCCGGACAGGGGCAACAACTAATGAAAAACTGTTTTTT.

The chain couples TRBV28 to TRBJ1-4; TRBD1 might be the D (6 bases). Germline loops: CDR1 MDHEN, CDR2 SYDVKM. The CDR3 totals 15 residues. The ends were cut back, 4 bases at V and 7 bases at J, with 16 bases in the middle. DNA for the CDR3: TGTGCCAGCAGTTCAACAGGGTGGAATACTGAAAAACTGTTTTTT. Its translation: CASSSTGWNTEKLFF. The full variable domain, with the rest looked up from reference TRBV28 and TRBJ1-4, is DVKVTQSSRYLVKRTGEKVFLECVQDMDHENMFWYRQDPGLGLRLIYFSYDVKMKEKGDIPEGYSVSREKKERFSLILESASTNQTSMYLCASSSTGWNTEKLFFGSGTQLSVL.

The V call is TRBV28, the J call TRBJ1-5; no reliable D call. Between the trimmed V and J ends, which lost 2 bases and 6 bases, there was a span of 8 bases. Germline V gene lookup returns CDR1 MDHEN and CDR2 SYDVKM. CDR3 length equals 13 residues. CDR3 in amino acids: CASSLGSGQPQHF. Written as DNA, the CDR3 is TGTGCCAGCAGTTTAGGGTCGGGTCAGCCCCAGCATTTT.

This clone occurred once. The J gene is TRBJ2-1, the V gene TRBV7-3; D might be TRBD2 (6 bases). In germline, CDR1 is SGHTA, CDR2 FQGTGA. Trimming pared 6 bases from V and 8 bases from J, leaving 17 bases between. The CDR3 runs 14 residues. The CDR3 loop is CASSRSGTSDEQFF. The CDR3 region has the DNA TGTGCCAGCAGTCGTTCGGGGACTTCAGATGAGCAGTTCTTC.